A single sample is the source of the 17 T cell receptor beta chains below, sequenced in a study of PD-1 blockade in classical Hodgkin lymphoma. The time point: cycle 4 day 1 (C4D1), after more than five weeks of nivolumab. Relapse after autologous stem cell transplantation occurred in every patient, and brentuximab vedotin exposure varied. Magnetic negative selection served to purify CD4+ T cells out of PBMCs that had been thawed. Sequencing used immunoSEQ multiplex PCR; TCRdb keeps in-frame clones, though not all of them. This table has tens of thousands of clones, around 80% appearing once. The starting material was CD4+ T cells from blood, obtained before the fourth cycle of nivolumab. These TCRs come from a human donor with classical Hodgkin lymphoma.

The count of this clone is one. This chain links TRBV11-2 with TRBJ2-4, with a weak D call TRBD1 (5 bases). The V gene lost 6 bases and the J gene lost 9 bases, with 30 bases spanning the gap. This CDR3 contains 18 residues. The germline V gene has CDR1 SGHAT and CDR2 FQNNGV. DNA of the CDR3: TGTGCCAGCAGGACGACCGTGGGGCAGGCAGGCTTTTTAGGCATTCAGTACTTC. Its translation: CASRTTVGQAGFLGIQYF. The full variable domain, completed using reference TRBV11-2 and TRBJ2-4, is EAGVAQSPRYKIIEKRQSVAFWCNPISGHATLYWYQQILGQGPKLLIQFQNNGVVDDSQLPKDRFSAERLKGVDSTLKIQPAKLEDSAVYLCASRTTVGQAGFLGIQYFGAGTRLSVL.

This clone occurred once. The chain is built from TRBV5-4 and TRBJ2-5, with no clear D. Germline loops: CDR1 SGHNT, CDR2 YYREEE (reference sequence). Trimming took 2 bases from V and 5 from J, leaving 10 bases between them. CDR3 length: 13 residues. This CDR3 reads CASSLGPRETQYF. In DNA, the CDR3 is TGTGCCAGCAGCTTAGGGCCCAGGGAGACCCAGTACTTC.

The chain employs TRBV19 and TRBJ1-1; D gene unclear. The germline gives CDR1 LNHDA, CDR2 SQIVND (reference sequence). This CDR3 comprises 16 residues. V was cut by 3 bases and J by 1 base, with 15 bases left in between. For the CDR3, the DNA is TGTGCCAGTAGTATGAGGGTTTACCCTGCGAACACTGAAGCTTTCTTT. Its translation: CASSMRVYPANTEAFF.

This chain uses TRBV5-1 with TRBJ2-1; 7 bases map to TRBD2. In germline, CDR1 is SGHRS, CDR2 YFSETQ. V trimming: 0 bases; J trimming: 8 bases; junction bases outside the gene matches: 5. CDR3 length: 14 residues. The CDR3 here is CASSLVGGSDEQFF. DNA for the CDR3: TGCGCCAGCAGCTTGGTGGGGGGGTCTGATGAGCAGTTCTTC.

The chain recombines TRBV7-2 with TRBJ2-3; D is possibly TRBD2 (5 bases). This CDR3 comprises 15 residues. CDR1 is SGHTA, CDR2 FQGNSA, per germline. The germline V and J ends were trimmed by 1 base and 5 bases, with 13 bases remaining between them. DNA of the CDR3: TGTGCCAGCAGCTTAGGAGGGAACGCTGTAGATACGCAGTATTTT. It is translated as CASSLGGNAVDTQYF.

Comment on this clone: In the same sample, other DNA sequences code for this CDR3. The chain recombines TRBV6-5 with TRBJ1-2, with TRBD1 matching 8 bases. Germline V CDR1 and CDR2: MNHEY, SVGAGI. The ends lost 6 bases at V and 2 bases at J; junction bases unmatched: 2. This CDR3 spans 13 amino acids. The CDR3 bases are TGTGCCAGCAGCCGACAGGGGAACTATGGCTACACCTTC. It yields the protein CASSRQGNYGYTF.

A few counts support this clone. The J gene is TRBJ2-7, the V gene TRBV11-2; D is uncertain. CDR1 and CDR2 from the germline V gene are SGHAT and FQNNGV. The length of the CDR3 is 15 residues. With 1 base removed from V and 5 bases from J, the gap between germline ends came to 15 bases. In DNA, the CDR3 is TGTGCCAGCAGCTTAGGCGCAGGAGTGATCGACGAGCAGTACTTC. This sequence encodes CASSLGAGVIDEQYF.

The rearrangement joins TRBV15 to TRBJ2-7; D call uncertain. The CDR3 is 13 residues long. Germline V lookup: CDR1 LNHNV, CDR2 YYDKDF (reference sequence). Trimming shortened V by 1 base and J by 3 bases, and 7 bases separated the two germline ends. The CDR3 is CATSRGQYYEQYF. CDR3 DNA: TGTGCCACCAGCAGAGGCCAGTACTACGAGCAGTACTTC.

DNA for the CDR3: TGTGCCAGCAGCTTGTTCGGCGGCAGCTCTGGAAACACCATATATTTT. It encodes CASSLFGGSSGNTIYF. The chain recombines TRBV5-6 with TRBJ1-3; D remains unclear. Germline V CDR1 and CDR2: SGHDT, YYEEEE. The CDR3 has 16 residues. The V end was cut by 1 base, the J end by 0 bases, with 11 bases between. The entire variable domain, with the rest obtained from reference TRBV5-6 and TRBJ1-3, is as follows: DAGVTQSPTHLIKTRGQQVTLRCSPKSGHDTVSWYQQALGQGPQFIFQYYEEEERQRGNFPDRFSGHQFPNYSSELNVNALLLGDSALYLCASSLFGGSSGNTIYFGEGSWLTVV.

The genes are TRBV9 and TRBJ1-6; D gene unclear. Germline CDR1 and CDR2: SGDLS and YYNGEE. V lost 3 bases and J lost 6, with 10 bases in between. This CDR3 is 14 amino acids long. The CDR3 bases are TGTGCCAGCAGCGCCGAGGGCTTTAATTCACCCCTCCACTTT. The encoded protein is CASSAEGFNSPLHF.

The V gene is TRBV5-1, the J gene TRBJ2-3; TRBD2 is a possible D gene (5 bases). The CDR3 covers 13 residues. Between the trimmed V and J ends, which lost 6 bases and 1 base, there was a span of 9 bases. Germline V gives CDR1 SGHRS, CDR2 YFSETQ. DNA for the CDR3: TGCGCCAGCACCTCGAGGGGCACAGATACGCAGTATTTT. Residues: CASTSRGTDTQYF.

This clone has more than one count but fewer than ten. The rearrangement uses TRBV7-8 and TRBJ1-5; unclear D gene. This CDR3 spans 13 amino acids. In germline, CDR1 is SGHVS, CDR2 FQNEAQ. Trimming removed 3 bases from V and 15 bases from J, with 18 bases in between. The CDR3 reads CASSFTGSPRRHF. The CDR3 DNA sequence: TGTGCCAGCAGCTTCACGGGGTCCCCGCGAAGGCATTTT.

V and J are TRBV7-9 and TRBJ1-4; unclear D gene. The V gene's germline CDR1 is SEHNR and CDR2 FQNEAQ (reference sequence). Trimming left V 5 bases short and J 4 bases short, with 20 bases between. CDR3 length: 17 residues. CDR3 region: CASSPPPGGFNNEKLFF. In nucleotides, the CDR3 is TGTGCCAGCAGCCCCCCGCCGGGAGGTTTTAATAATGAAAAACTGTTTTTT.

The J gene is TRBJ1-4, the V gene TRBV28, with 7 bases that match TRBD1. V lost 8 bases to trimming and J lost 8 bases; unmatched junction nucleotides: 2. Germline-derived CDR1 and CDR2 are MDHEN and SYDVKM. This CDR3 is built from 11 residues. CDR3 in DNA: TGTGCCAGCTACAGGGGAGAAAAACTGTTTTTT. Its protein is CASYRGEKLFF.

The rearrangement uses TRBV4-2 and TRBJ2-1; no reliable D call. This CDR3 spans 12 amino acids. The V and J ends lost 3 bases and 10 bases respectively, with 10 bases between them. Germline V gene data show CDR1 as LGHNA and CDR2 as YNFKEQ. The CDR3 region has the DNA TGTGCCAGCAGCCAGCTAGGGTTGGAGCAGTTCTTC. Protein: CASSQLGLEQFF.

CDR3 sequence reads: CASSQTSGWGTGAVQPQHF. The CDR3 DNA follows: TGTGCCAGCAGCCAAACCAGTGGGTGGGGGACAGGGGCCGTTCAGCCCCAGCATTTT. This chain uses TRBV7-9 with TRBJ1-5, with 10 bases that match TRBD1. Losses at the gene ends were 5 bases for V and 6 bases for J; bases not matched to a gene: 19. This CDR3 contains 19 residues. Per germline, CDR1 SEHNR and CDR2 FQNEAQ (reference sequence).

In its sample, this clone was seen once. The chain uses TRBV30 and TRBJ2-2; D not certain. The CDR3 consists of 14 residues. CDR1 and CDR2 (germline): GTSNPN, SVGIG (reference sequence). V was cut by 0 bases and J by 2 bases, with 7 bases left in between. The DNA for the CDR3 is TGTGCCTGGAGTGTGCAGGTTAACACCGGGGAGCTGTTTTTT. It encodes CAWSVQVNTGELFF.